This T cell receptor beta chain was sequenced in a study of cytomegalovirus exposure and HLA in healthy donors. Study-level results: Researchers reported from a later analysis that most CMV-associated TCR beta chains appeared HLA-restricted.

Germline V gene data show CDR1 as SGHAT and CDR2 as FQNNGV. The CDR3 is 15 residues long. For this clone: The antigen is unknown.

Donors counted as nominally healthy when sampled, yet unrecorded immune exposures were likely. Vbeta (60) and Jbeta (13) primers were used in the PCR. Generated by immunoSEQ multiplex PCR, the TCRdb table keeps only in-frame clones and is missing some. The sample has a few hundred thousand clones, 77% seen once. The specimen sequenced was PBMCs. The TCR comes from a woman aged 55 to 70 in good health and CMV-seropositive. This chain uses TRBV11-2 with TRBJ2-5; TRBD1 agrees at 8 bases. The DNA end lines up better with TRBJ2-7; the J call may be wrong. The CDR3 DNA reads TGTGCCAGCAGTAAACAGGGGGAAGGTATCTACGAGCAGTACTTC. Its translation is CASSKQGEGIYEQYF.